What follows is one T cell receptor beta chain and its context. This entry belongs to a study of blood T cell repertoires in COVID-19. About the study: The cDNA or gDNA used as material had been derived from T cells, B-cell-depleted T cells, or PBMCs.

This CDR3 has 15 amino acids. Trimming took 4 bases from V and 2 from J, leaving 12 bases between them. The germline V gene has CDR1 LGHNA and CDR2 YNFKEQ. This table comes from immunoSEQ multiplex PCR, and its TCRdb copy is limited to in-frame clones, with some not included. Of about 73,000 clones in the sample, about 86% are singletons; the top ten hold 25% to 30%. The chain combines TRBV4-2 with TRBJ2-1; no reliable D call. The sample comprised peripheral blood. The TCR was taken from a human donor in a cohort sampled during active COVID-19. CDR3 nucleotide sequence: TGTGCCAGCAGCCCCCTGGCGGAACCCTACAATGAGCAGTTCTTC. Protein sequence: CASSPLAEPYNEQFF.